Following are 25 T cell receptor beta chains from one sample sequenced in a study of T cells in Graves' hyperthyroidism and ophthalmopathy. RNA transcripts served as the template for amplifying TCR beta CDR3 regions. The study used the HTBI primer set for a first-round RT-PCR of the TCR CDR3. TCRdb fed the multiplex PCR reads into MiXCR, producing one record per CDR3 protein. The sample includes approximately 590,000 distinct CDR3 sequences, 15% to 19% of them seen just once. The source material was blood. The origin of the receptors is a woman aged 25 to 45 with Graves' hyperthyroidism.

This clonotype was counted at least ten times. This chain joins TRBV7-9 and TRBJ1-4, with D unresolved. The ends were cut back, 5 bases at V and 0 bases at J, with 13 bases in the middle. This CDR3 spans 16 amino acids. The germline V gene encodes CDR1 SEHNR and CDR2 FQNEAQ (reference sequence). The CDR3 coding sequence is TGTGCCAGCAGCCCCGGCACTTCCGCAACTAATGAAAAACTGTTTTTT. Translated, it gives CASSPGTSATNEKLFF.

As to this clonotype: This CDR3 is missing its conserved last phenylalanine or tryptophan, likely due to a read error. CDR3 in DNA: TGTGCCAGCAGTTTATCTGGGCGTGGGGCCAACGTCCTGACTCTC. Translating it yields CASSLSGRGANVLTL. V usage is TRBV12-3 or TRBV12-4 and J usage is TRBJ2-6; D is unclear. This CDR3 has 15 residues. V lost 2 bases to trimming and J lost 3 bases, with 8 bases between them.

This clonotype was seen a few times. The chain couples TRBV6-4 to TRBJ2-5; 11 positions match TRBD2. Looked up from germline, CDR1 is MRHNA and CDR2 is SNTAGT. V dropped 3 bases and J dropped 4; count of bases not matched to a gene: 4. The CDR3 spans 15 residues. The CDR3 region has the DNA TGTGCCAGCAGTGAGGGTGGGACTAGCGGAGAGACCCAGTACTTC. Its translation is CASSEGGTSGETQYF.

This clonotype has at least ten counts. This chain connects TRBV9 to TRBJ1-1, with D unclear. The V gene's germline CDR1 is SGDLS and CDR2 YYNGEE. V lost 0 bases and J lost 2, with 11 bases in between. This CDR3 region has 15 residues. The DNA for the CDR3 is TGTGCCAGCAGCGTAGCGGTCAGCGCCAACACTGAAGCTTTCTTT. This sequence encodes CASSVAVSANTEAFF.

The chain couples TRBV5-6 to TRBJ2-2; tentatively, D is TRBD2 (5 bases). This CDR3 is 18 amino acids long. Germline loops: CDR1 SGHDT, CDR2 YYEEEE. The V gene lost 1 base and the J gene lost 0 bases, with 16 bases spanning the gap. This chain's CDR3 is CASSLIPSGMTNTGELFF. DNA of the CDR3: TGTGCCAGCAGCTTGATACCGTCGGGGATGACGAACACCGGGGAGCTGTTTTTT.

The chain uses TRBV6-2 or TRBV6-3 and TRBJ2-3; D unclear. V shed 1 base and J shed 6 bases, with 17 bases lying between them. Germline values: CDR1 MNHEY, CDR2 SVGEGT. The CDR3 spans 16 residues. The CDR3, as DNA: TGTGCCAGCAGTTACTTGGGGTCGGTCGCGAGTGATACGCAGTATTTT. Protein product: CASSYLGSVASDTQYF.

This clonotype was seen at least ten times. The V and J genes are TRBV11-2 and TRBJ2-1, with 8 bases aligning to TRBD2. The CDR3 sequence is 15 residues long. The J segment lost 3 bases and the V segment lost 3 bases, leaving 4 bases of the junction unmatched. Looked up from germline, CDR1 is SGHAT and CDR2 is FQNNGV. CDR3 amino acids: CASSLSSGVYNEQFF. CDR3 DNA sequence: TGTGCCAGCAGCTTGAGTAGCGGGGTCTACAATGAGCAGTTCTTC.

This clonotype was seen ten or more times. The chain is built from TRBV2 and TRBJ1-1, with D hard to call. V lost 9 bases and J lost 7, with 9 bases in between. Germline assignment: CDR1 SNHLY and CDR2 FYNNEI. The CDR3 sequence is 10 residues long. CDR3 DNA: TGTGCCAGAGGCCGGTTTGAAGCTTTCTTT. It translates to CARGRFEAFF.

This clonotype was observed at least ten times. V and J are TRBV7-4 and TRBJ2-7, with no clear D. The germline CDR1 and CDR2 sequences are SGHVT and SQSDAQ. The CDR3 contains 15 residues. V lost 2 bases and J lost 3, with 14 bases in between. CDR3 in DNA: TGTGCCAGCAGCTTATTGCAGTCGACCCACTACGAGCAGTACTTC. Translating gives CASSLLQSTHYEQYF. Based on the CDR3 plus reference TRBV7-4 and TRBJ2-7, the full variable domain is GAGVSQSPRYKVAKRGRDVALRCDSISGHVTLYWYRQTLGQGSEVLTYSQSDAQRDKSGRPSGRFSAERPERSVSTLKIQRTEQGDSAVYLCASSLLQSTHYEQYFGPGTRLTVT.

Only a few counts were recorded for this clonotype. This chain joins TRBV2 and TRBJ2-2; D gene ambiguous. The CDR3 is made up of 14 amino acids. Per germline, CDR1 SNHLY and CDR2 FYNNEI. Trimming pared 7 bases from V and 7 bases from J, leaving 16 bases between. This CDR3 is CASNPVGLIGELFF. DNA of the CDR3: TGTGCCAGCAACCCGGTTGGGCTTATCGGGGAGCTGTTTTTT.

This clonotype occurred a few times. A read error may be the cause here, since a much bigger clone is one base away. V usage is TRBV28 and J usage is TRBJ2-3; D may be TRBD1 (5 bases). CDR3 length: 14 residues. Looked up from germline, CDR1 is MDHEN and CDR2 is SYDVKM. As DNA, the CDR3 is TGTGTCAGCAGTTACAGGACATCACAGATAACGCAGTATTTT. The encoded protein is CVSSYRTSQITQYF.

The chain recombines TRBV12-5 with TRBJ1-5; the D gene is possibly TRBD1 (5 bases). V shed 6 bases and J shed 3 bases, with 9 bases lying between them. The CDR3 has 13 amino acids. In germline, CDR1 is LGHNT, CDR2 FRNRAP. The CDR3 here is CASGSGVNQPQHF. DNA for the CDR3: TGTGCTAGTGGCTCGGGGGTCAATCAGCCCCAGCATTTT.

The chain has TRBV6-6 and TRBJ2-7, with a weak D call TRBD1 (6 bases). This CDR3 is built from 18 residues. Trimming pared 0 bases from V and 2 bases from J, leaving 20 bases between. Germline V gene sequence: CDR1 MNHNY, CDR2 SVGAGI (reference sequence). The CDR3 sequence: CASSYSFGGAGEAYEQYF. As DNA, the CDR3 is TGTGCCAGCAGTTACTCATTTGGTGGGGCAGGGGAAGCCTACGAGCAGTACTTC.

This clonotype was observed at least ten times. The rearrangement joins TRBV12-3 or TRBV12-4 to TRBJ1-5; D is perhaps TRBD1 (5 bases). Trimming pared 6 bases from V and 4 bases from J, leaving 13 bases between. This CDR3 has 14 amino acids. This CDR3 reads CASRRGTANQPQHF. In nucleotides, the CDR3 is TGTGCCAGCAGGAGAGGGACTGCTAATCAGCCCCAGCATTTT.

This clonotype was counted many times. The CDR3: CASSLATGKVYEQYF. Here the CDR3 DNA reads TGCGCCAGCAGCTTGGCGACAGGGAAGGTCTACGAGCAGTACTTC. This chain connects TRBV5-1 to TRBJ2-7, with TRBD1 identical over 7 bases. The germline CDR1 and CDR2 sequences are SGHRS and YFSETQ. Unmatched junction bases numbered 6, after V lost 0 bases and J lost 3 bases. This CDR3 contains 15 residues.

This clonotype appeared many times. This chain links TRBV30 with TRBJ1-5, with a tentative D call TRBD1 (5 bases). This CDR3 comprises 14 residues. V lost 0 bases to trimming and J lost 3 bases, with 9 bases between them. Germline CDR1 GTSNPN, CDR2 SVGIG (reference sequence). The CDR3 loop reads CAWSVGVSNQPQHF. CDR3 in DNA: TGTGCCTGGAGTGTGGGGGTTTCCAATCAGCCCCAGCATTTT.

V usage is TRBV7-9 and J usage is TRBJ1-4; weak D call: TRBD1 (5 bases). This CDR3 region has 14 residues. Per germline, CDR1 SEHNR and CDR2 FQNEAQ (reference sequence). Trimming removed 6 bases from V and 5 bases from J, with 13 bases in between. CDR3 bases: TGTGCCAGCAGTTCAGGGATAAGGAATGAAAAACTGTTTTTT. Translating it yields CASSSGIRNEKLFF.

The gene calls are TRBV5-1 and TRBJ2-2, with a weak D call TRBD2 (5 bases). CDR3 length: 16 amino acids. V was trimmed by 4 bases and J by 8 bases, leaving 21 bases between them. Germline CDR1 reads SGHRS; CDR2 reads YFSETQ. The CDR3 spells CASSGPGRGFLGELFF. The CDR3 DNA follows: TGCGCCAGCAGCGGGCCGGGTCGGGGATTCCTTGGGGAGCTGTTTTTT. The whole variable domain, filled in from reference TRBV5-1 and TRBJ2-2, reads KAGVTQTPRYLIKTRGQQVTLSCSPISGHRSVSWYQQTPGQGLQFLFEYFSETQRNKGNFPGRFSGRQFSNSRSEMNVSTLELGDSALYLCASSGPGRGFLGELFFGEGSRLTVL.

This clonotype was seen only a few times. The chain is built from TRBV6-1 and TRBJ1-3, with D perhaps matching TRBD1 (6 bases). CDR3 length: 14 amino acids. Germline CDR1 reads MNHNS; CDR2 reads SASEGT. V gave up 8 bases and J gave up 0 bases, with 11 bases separating them. As DNA, the CDR3 is TGTGCCAGCCAAGGACAGTACTCTGGAAACACCATATATTTT. It specifies CASQGQYSGNTIYF.

Ten or more counts support this clonotype. The rearrangement joins TRBV20-1 to TRBJ2-3; TRBD1 might be the D (6 bases). The CDR3 covers 15 residues. The germline V gene has CDR1 DFQATT and CDR2 SNEGSKA (reference sequence). V gave up 5 bases and J gave up 2 bases, with 17 bases separating them. The DNA for the CDR3 is TGCAGTGCTGGGGGCCTTACAATTTTCACAGATACGCAGTATTTT. Its protein product is CSAGGLTIFTDTQYF.

This clonotype appeared many times. The genes are TRBV7-2 and TRBJ2-7; the D is unclear. This CDR3 spans 15 amino acids. CDR1 and CDR2 (germline): SGHTA, FQGNSA. Deletions cut 1 base from V and 2 bases from J, with 12 bases between. CDR3 protein: CASSLVFQFAYEQYF. CDR3 DNA sequence: TGTGCCAGCAGCTTAGTTTTCCAGTTTGCCTACGAGCAGTACTTC.

The rearrangement joins TRBV10-3 to TRBJ1-4, with TRBD1 as a possible D gene (5 bases). Germline loops: CDR1 ENHRY, CDR2 SYGVKD. With 0 bases removed from V and 7 bases from J, the gap between germline ends came to 18 bases. This CDR3 is built from 17 residues. CDR3 amino acids: CAISESLGDTGGEKLFF. CDR3 nucleotide sequence: TGTGCCATCAGTGAGTCGTTGGGGGATACGGGAGGTGAAAAACTGTTTTTT.

The sample holds a few counts of this clonotype. The rearrangement joins TRBV20-1 to TRBJ2-7; 7 nucleotides agree with TRBD2. CDR1 and CDR2 (germline): DFQATT, SNEGSKA (reference sequence). The ends lost 2 bases at V and 2 bases at J; junction bases unmatched: 3. The CDR3 spans 13 residues. The CDR3 DNA follows: TGCAGTGCTAGAAACCTAGCGGCCTACGAGCAGTACTTC. Translating gives CSARNLAAYEQYF.

This clonotype was observed many times. The chain has TRBV6-1 and TRBJ1-2; possible D gene TRBD1, 6 bases. The V and J ends lost 6 bases and 3 bases respectively, with 14 bases between them. CDR1 MNHNS and CDR2 SASEGT come from the germline V gene. The length of the CDR3 is 14 residues. CDR3 sequence reads: CASRSKTGYYGYTF. CDR3 nucleotide sequence: TGTGCCAGCAGGTCAAAAACAGGGTACTATGGCTACACCTTC.

This clonotype was recorded at least ten times. The chain links TRBV6-5 to TRBJ1-2; D is unclear. Trimming stripped 0 bases from V and 3 bases from J, with 11 bases between. CDR1 is MNHEY and CDR2 is SVGAGI in the germline V gene. CDR3 length equals 15 residues. The CDR3 loop is CASSYSNRVDYGYTF. DNA for the CDR3: TGTGCCAGCAGTTACTCGAATAGGGTCGACTATGGCTACACCTTC.